This T cell receptor beta chain was sequenced for a study of blood T cell repertoires in COVID-19. The wider study: Samples came from the United States, Italy and Spain, spanning acute and convalescent COVID-19. In each case, the material was cDNA or gDNA derived from T cells, B-cell-depleted T cells, or PBMCs.

V trimming: 2 bases; J trimming: 8 bases; junction bases outside the gene matches: 5. Germline V gene lookup returns CDR1 SGHAT and CDR2 FQNNGV. This CDR3 comprises 13 residues. In the original analysis: Nucleated cell counts were estimated from reference gene primer amplification. TCRdb's table, derived via immunoSEQ multiplex PCR, lists solely in-frame clones and lacks some. V and J calls and clone size are those listed in that table; D and trimming were worked out from the DNA. Of approximately 170,000 clones in the sample, more than 65% were seen once. This sequence joins TRBV11-2 and TRBJ2-5; 7 bases align to TRBD2. Sequenced sample: peripheral blood. This TCR was recovered from a human donor with acute or convalescent COVID-19. The donor label of this sample is uncertain. CDR3 residues: CASSLSGGGTQYF. The CDR3 DNA reads TGTGCCAGCAGCTTATCTGGGGGGGGTACCCAGTACTTC.